Below, 26 T cell receptor beta chains from the same sample are listed, as sequenced in a study of blood T cell repertoires in COVID-19. Profiling relied on immunoSEQ multiplex PCR, and the TCRdb table lists in-frame clones only, not all of them. This table holds 200,000 to 300,000 clones, approximately 86% found once. The sequenced sample was peripheral blood. Receptors originate from an older woman with COVID-19, enrolled during active disease.

The rearrangement joins TRBV3-1 (or the pseudogene TRBV3-2) to TRBJ1-1; D gene ambiguous. V lost 0 bases, J lost 4 bases, and 12 bases lay in between. This CDR3 is built from 15 residues. From germline, CDR1 is LGHDT and CDR2 YNNKEL (reference sequence). CDR3 in DNA: TGTGCCAGCAGCCAAGACCACGGGGTGGGCACTGAAGCTTTCTTT. Amino acids: CASSQDHGVGTEAFF.

This CDR3 is CASSLDRTTSYNEQFF. CDR3 DNA sequence: TGTGCCAGCAGCTTGGACAGAACTACCTCCTACAATGAGCAGTTCTTC. The chain couples TRBV7-2 to TRBJ2-1; tentatively, D is TRBD1 (6 bases). Trimming shortened V by 3 bases and J by 0 bases, and 12 bases separated the two germline ends. Germline CDR1 is SGHTA and CDR2 is FQGNSA. The CDR3 is made up of 16 amino acids.

The chain recombines TRBV29-1 with TRBJ2-5; no reliable D call. This CDR3 has 13 amino acids. The germline V gene has CDR1 SQVTM and CDR2 ANQGSEA. Trimming shortened V by 0 bases and J by 5 bases, and 10 bases separated the two germline ends. Written as DNA, the CDR3 is TGCAGCGTTGAAGATAGTACCGGGGAGACCCAGTACTTC. This sequence encodes CSVEDSTGETQYF.

This clone was seen more than once but under ten times. The chain links TRBV2 to TRBJ1-5; no reliable D call. The CDR3 runs 15 residues. CDR1 and CDR2 from the germline V gene are SNHLY and FYNNEI. Deletions cut 1 base from V and 3 bases from J, with 10 bases between. CDR3 protein: CASSEGRSNNQPQHF. CDR3 bases: TGTGCCAGCAGTGAAGGACGGAGTAACAATCAGCCCCAGCATTTT.

V and J are TRBV4-3 and TRBJ2-3; 8 bases are shared with TRBD2. The CDR3 has 17 residues. V was pared by 0 bases and J by 0 bases, with 5 bases of the junction left unmatched. Germline V gene sequence: CDR1 LGHNA, CDR2 YSLEER. CDR3 residues: CASSQDLAGTSTDTQYF. The CDR3 coding sequence is TGCGCCAGCAGCCAAGATTTAGCGGGAACTAGCACAGATACGCAGTATTTT.

This chain uses TRBV27 with TRBJ1-5, with TRBD1 matching over 9 bases. V lost 3 bases and J lost 5; bases outside the gene matches: 14. Looked up from germline, CDR1 is MNHEY and CDR2 is SMNVEV (reference sequence). The CDR3 is made up of 18 amino acids. The CDR3 sequence is CASSFPGQGYGVDQPQHF. CDR3 in DNA: TGTGCCAGCAGTTTCCCGGGACAGGGATACGGGGTAGATCAGCCCCAGCATTTT.

DNA for the CDR3: TGCGCCAGCAGCTGGGGGGCTAGCGGTTACAATGAGCAGTTCTTC. This encodes CASSWGASGYNEQFF. The gene calls are TRBV5-1 and TRBJ2-1, with D maybe TRBD2 (7 bases). This CDR3 is 15 amino acids long. Germline assignment: CDR1 SGHRS and CDR2 YFSETQ. The V gene lost 3 bases and the J gene lost 4 bases, with 14 bases spanning the gap.

The chain joins TRBV10-3 to TRBJ1-2, with 8 positions matching TRBD1. The V gene end was trimmed by 3 bases and the J gene end by 7 bases; junction bases not matched to a gene: 4. CDR1 is ENHRY and CDR2 is SYGVKD in the germline V gene. CDR3 length: 13 residues. The CDR3 loop is CAISEQGVSGYTF. The DNA for the CDR3 is TGTGCCATCAGTGAACAGGGGGTTAGTGGCTACACCTTC.

The chain joins TRBV5-1 to TRBJ2-3; D may be TRBD2 (5 bases). V shed 3 bases and J shed 0 bases, with 11 bases lying between them. CDR1 is SGHRS, CDR2 YFSETQ, per germline. CDR3 length: 15 amino acids. CDR3: CASSSGMGSTDTQYF. CDR3 sequence (DNA): TGCGCCAGCAGCTCCGGGATGGGGAGCACAGATACGCAGTATTTT.

The chain combines TRBV19 with TRBJ2-7; 9 nucleotides line up with TRBD1. Trimming cost V 6 bases and J 5 bases; bases outside gene matches: 8. The germline CDR1 and CDR2 sequences are LNHDA and SQIVND (reference sequence). The CDR3 length is 14 residues. The CDR3 spells CASRRDRVSNEQYF. CDR3 sequence (DNA): TGTGCCAGTAGAAGGGACAGGGTTTCAAACGAGCAGTACTTC.

This chain uses TRBV4-1 with TRBJ1-4; 10 nucleotides match TRBD1. Looked up from germline, CDR1 is MGHRA and CDR2 is YSYEKL. After removal of 3 bases from V and 8 bases from J, the junction contained 6 bases not matched to a gene. The CDR3 totals 15 residues. This CDR3 is CASSQRDRGLEKLFF. CDR3 DNA sequence: TGCGCCAGCAGCCAGCGGGACAGGGGTTTAGAAAAACTGTTTTTT.

This chain uses TRBV3-1 (or the pseudogene TRBV3-2) with TRBJ1-4; D unresolved. V lost 3 bases, J lost 8 bases, and 10 bases lay in between. This CDR3 is built from 13 residues. Germline V gives CDR1 LGHDT, CDR2 YNNKEL (reference sequence). The CDR3 DNA reads as TGTGCCAGCAGCCAGAGGGCGGCCGAAAAACTGTTTTTT. This codes for CASSQRAAEKLFF.

V is TRBV5-4 and J is TRBJ1-1; possibly TRBD1 for D (5 bases). This CDR3 has 15 amino acids. Germline lookup yields CDR1 SGHNT and CDR2 YYREEE (reference sequence). V lost 4 bases and J 5 bases, leaving 18 bases between the germline ends. Here the CDR3 reads CASSPPGLRGTEAFF. In DNA, the CDR3 is TGTGCCAGCAGCCCACCGGGGCTCCGGGGGACTGAAGCTTTCTTT.

The chain couples TRBV29-1 to TRBJ1-1; no definite D call. V was clipped by 4 bases and J by 5 bases, with 8 bases between them. CDR3 length: 11 residues. CDR1 is SQVTM, CDR2 ANQGSEA, per germline. The CDR3: CSVVRRTEAFF. As DNA, the CDR3 is TGCAGCGTTGTTAGGCGGACTGAAGCTTTCTTT.

V gene TRBV18 combines with J gene TRBJ1-2; TRBD1 matches 7 bases. Trimming took 3 bases from V and 8 from J; bases not matched to a gene: 18. CDR3 length: 17 residues. Germline V CDR1 and CDR2: KGHSH, LQKENI. The CDR3 bases are TGTGCCAGCTCACCTACCGACAGGGTGGGGGACCACCGGGGCTACACCTTC. This encodes CASSPTDRVGDHRGYTF.

The V call is TRBV19, the J call TRBJ2-7; 11 bases line up with TRBD2. Germline assignment: CDR1 LNHDA and CDR2 SQIVND (reference sequence). The CDR3 length is 14 residues. Germline trimming cut 5 bases from V and 3 bases from J; bases unmatched to any gene: 3. CDR3 sequence reads: CASSGSGRGYEQYF. The DNA of the CDR3 is TGTGCCAGTAGTGGTAGCGGGAGGGGCTACGAGCAGTACTTC. Combining the CDR3 with reference TRBV19 and TRBJ2-7 gives the whole variable domain DGGITQSPKYLFRKEGQNVTLSCEQNLNHDAMYWYRQDPGQGLRLIYYSQIVNDFQKGDIAEGYSVSREKKESFPLTVTSAQKNPTAFYLCASSGSGRGYEQYFGPGTRLTVT.

J is TRBJ2-2 and V is TRBV5-1, with 14 bases that match TRBD2. J lost 4 bases, V lost 6 bases, and 2 bases had no gene match. Germline V CDR1 and CDR2: SGHRS, YFSETQ. The CDR3 loop spans 15 amino acids. The CDR3 DNA reads as TGCGCCAGCACCGGACTAGCGGGGGGCACCGGGGAGCTGTTTTTT. Its protein is CASTGLAGGTGELFF.

This clone was seen once. The rearrangement links TRBV6-5 to TRBJ1-5; D might be TRBD1 (6 bases). The CDR3 is 14 amino acids. Looked up from germline, CDR1 is MNHEY and CDR2 is SVGAGI. The ends were cut back, 6 bases at V and 6 bases at J, with 15 bases in the middle. CDR3 protein: CASRPSGEGQPQHF. The CDR3 bases are TGTGCCAGCAGACCATCAGGGGAAGGTCAGCCCCAGCATTTT.

The genes are TRBV24-1 and TRBJ2-3, with TRBD1 matching over 7 bases. The V segment lost 3 bases and the J segment 0 bases; nucleotides outside the gene matches: 2. CDR1 and CDR2 (germline): KGHDR, SFDVKD. The CDR3 length is 15 residues. CDR3 protein: CATSDTGASTDTQYF. The DNA of the CDR3 is TGTGCCACCAGTGATACAGGGGCTAGCACAGATACGCAGTATTTT.

The gene calls are TRBV27 and TRBJ2-1; D is unresolved. The ends were cut back, 5 bases at V and 9 bases at J, with 17 bases in the middle. This CDR3 has 14 amino acids. Germline V lookup: CDR1 MNHEY, CDR2 SMNVEV (reference sequence). CDR3 nucleotides: TGTGCCAGCAGTCTACTCGGCCTAGGCGGTGAGCAGTTCTTC. Protein: CASSLLGLGGEQFF.

In this sample, this clone turned up a few times. The chain uses TRBV18 and TRBJ2-1; 8 bases align to TRBD2. J lost 0 bases, V lost 1 base, and 5 bases had no gene match. From germline, CDR1 is KGHSH and CDR2 LQKENI. There are 17 residues in the CDR3. The CDR3 is CASSPQRLAGSYNEQFF. As DNA, the CDR3 is TGTGCCAGCTCACCACAGCGGCTAGCGGGCTCCTACAATGAGCAGTTCTTC.

This clone came up a few times. The J gene is TRBJ1-1, the V gene TRBV9; 7 bases align to TRBD1. The germline CDR1 and CDR2 sequences are SGDLS and YYNGEE. The CDR3 length is 15 residues. With V trimmed by 4 bases and J by 1 base, 7 bases remained unmatched. The CDR3 loop is CASSPFPGGNTEAFF. Here the CDR3 DNA reads TGTGCCAGCAGCCCTTTCCCAGGGGGGAACACTGAAGCTTTCTTT.

This clone came up once. This chain connects TRBV6-2 or TRBV6-3 to TRBJ2-7; a weak D match, TRBD1 (6 bases). The germline CDR1 and CDR2 sequences are MNHEY and SVGEGT. The CDR3 is made up of 14 amino acids. V was clipped by 0 bases and J by 7 bases, with 13 bases between them. The CDR3 loop reads CASSYSTGLGEQYF. The CDR3 DNA is TGTGCCAGCAGTTACTCGACAGGTCTGGGGGAGCAGTACTTC.

The chain carries TRBV27 and TRBJ2-7, with 7 nucleotides matching TRBD1. Looked up from germline, CDR1 is MNHEY and CDR2 is SMNVEV (reference sequence). This CDR3 region has 16 residues. After removal of 4 bases from V and 7 bases from J, the junction contained 16 bases not matched to a gene. This CDR3 reads CASSSTLTGPRGEQYF. CDR3 nucleotides: TGTGCCAGCAGTTCAACCCTTACAGGACCCAGGGGGGAGCAGTACTTC.

The V gene is TRBV27, the J gene TRBJ1-6, with 7 bases fitting TRBD1. Per germline, CDR1 MNHEY and CDR2 SMNVEV (reference sequence). This CDR3 contains 15 residues. V lost 8 bases to trimming and J lost 8 bases; unmatched junction nucleotides: 12. The chain's CDR3 is CASGRTGGGHSPLHF. The CDR3, as DNA: TGTGCCAGCGGCCGGACAGGTGGAGGCCATTCACCCCTCCACTTT.

CDR3 in amino acids: CASRPDRDYGYTF. CDR3 bases: TGTGCCAGCAGACCCGACAGGGACTATGGCTACACCTTC. This chain connects TRBV14 to TRBJ1-2, with 7 positions matching TRBD1. Germline V CDR1 and CDR2: SGHDN, FVKESK. This CDR3 is 13 amino acids long. V shed 6 bases, J shed 3 bases, and the junction held 4 bases outside the gene matches.